This is a list of T cell receptor beta chains from one sample in a study of cytomegalovirus exposure and HLA in healthy donors. Sequencing used immunoSEQ multiplex PCR; TCRdb keeps in-frame clones, though not all of them. Among fewer than 400,000 clones listed, around 90% were seen once. Material for sequencing was PBMCs. The receptors were gathered from a man aged 25-40 years in good health and CMV-seronegative. Each CDR3 is given with its conserved first and last residue. The order of the fields is J gene, clone size, V gene, D gene, CDR3 DNA, CDR3 protein. The D gene is left open where the match is weak. Clone size is not always given. Where it is, it says once, few, many or a class for expanded clones.

>TRBJ2-1|.|TRBV5-8|.
TGTGCCAGCAGCTTGCGCCTACTTTACAATGAGCAGTTCTTC
CASSLRLLYNEQFF
>TRBJ1-1|.|TRBV6-5|.
TGTGCCAGCAGTTACCAGAACACTGAAGCTTTCTTT
CASSYQNTEAFF
>TRBJ1-6|.|TRBV6-6|.
TGTGCCAGCAATCAAAGGGGCCTCCACTTT
CASNQRGLHF
>TRBJ2-7|.|TRBV6-1|TRBD1
TGTGCCAGCAGTGAATGGGACAGCCGCTCCTACGAGCAGTACTTC
CASSEWDSRSYEQYF
>TRBJ1-2|.|TRBV6-5|.
TGTGCCAGCAGTCCCTCGACTCATCCTAACTATGGCTACACCTTC
CASSPSTHPNYGYTF
>TRBJ1-1|.|TRBV7-2|.
TGTGCCAGCTTATTGGTCAGGAACACTGAAGCTTTCTTT
CASLLVRNTEAFF
>TRBJ1-2|.|TRBV9|.
TGTGCCAGCAGCGTAGGCGTAGGGGCGGATGGCTACACCTTC
CASSVGVGADGYTF
>TRBJ2-5|.|TRBV7-2|.
TGTGCCAGCAGCTCGAGAAGCGGAGGGCCCCACTTC
CASSSRSGGPHF
>TRBJ2-1|.|TRBV6-6|TRBD2
TGTGCCAGCAGTTTTAGCGGGGGGCGGGGAAATGAGCAGTTCTTC
CASSFSGGRGNEQFF
>TRBJ2-1|.|TRBV18|TRBD1
TGTGCCAGCTCACAACAGGGGATTCCCAGGGAGCAGTTCTTC
CASSQQGIPREQFF
>TRBJ2-3|once|TRBV10-1|TRBD2
TGCGCCAGCAGCGAAAGACTAGCGGAAGGCCAAGATACGCAGTATTTT
CASSERLAEGQDTQYF
>TRBJ1-2|.|TRBV12-5|.
TGTGCTAGTGGTTTGGGCTCTGCAGGGCCCTATGGCTACACCTTC
CASGLGSAGPYGYTF
>TRBJ2-7|.|TRBV7-9|TRBD2
TGTGCCAGCGGTGCTAGCGGGGCCTACGAGCAGTACTTC
CASGASGAYEQYF
>TRBJ2-7|.|TRBV27|TRBD1
TGTGCCAGCAGTCCCCGGACAGGGGGCTACGAGCAGTACTTC
CASSPRTGGYEQYF
>TRBJ2-7|.|TRBV2|.
TGTGCCAGCACTCTCGTCTCCTACGAGCAGTACTTC
CASTLVSYEQYF
>TRBJ1-2|.|TRBV6-5|TRBD1
TGTGCCAGCAGTTCCACTCCATGGACAGGTTTTTCCTTC
CASSSTPWTGFSF
>TRBJ1-1|.|TRBV29-1|.
TGCAGCGCAGGACACTTGAACACTGAAGCTTTCTTT
CSAGHLNTEAFF
>TRBJ2-5|.|TRBV5-5|.
TGTGCCAGCAGCTTTCCCGGAGAGACCCAGTACTTC
CASSFPGETQYF
>TRBJ2-3|.|TRBV6-4|TRBD2
TGTGCCAGCAGTCCTACTAGCGGAACAGCGCCCGGTTCAGATACGCAGTATTTT
CASSPTSGTAPGSDTQYF
>TRBJ2-5|.|TRBV4-1|.
TGCGCCAGCAGCCCTAGGGGACACGCTAGAGGAGAGACCCAGTACTTC
CASSPRGHARGETQYF
>TRBJ1-1|.|TRBV9|.
TGTGCCAGCAGCGAGACAGGGAACACTGAAGCTTTCTTT
CASSETGNTEAFF
>TRBJ1-4|few|TRBV7-2|.
TGTGCCAGCAGCTTGGGCCGTACGGAAAAACTGTTTTTT
CASSLGRTEKLFF
>TRBJ1-2|.|TRBV7-2|.
TGTGCCAGCAGCTTAGGCGGGGCGGACTATGGCTACACCTTC
CASSLGGADYGYTF
>TRBJ1-2|.|TRBV6-5|.
TGTGCCAGCAGTTTCGGCAGAGGCACTAACTATGGCTACACCTTC
CASSFGRGTNYGYTF
>TRBJ1-5|few|TRBV19|.
TGTGCCAGTAGTGGAACAGGGAATCAGCCCCAGCATTTT
CASSGTGNQPQHF
>TRBJ1-4|.|TRBV5-1|TRBD1
TGCGCCAGCAGCGATGGGACAGATGAAAAACTGTTTTTT
CASSDGTDEKLFF
>TRBJ2-2|few|TRBV19|.
TGTGCCAGTCATATACGGGGGAACACCGGGGAGCTGTTTTTT
CASHIRGNTGELFF
>TRBJ1-2|.|TRBV13|.
TGTGCCAGCAGCTTTTTTCTTCTAGGGGACTATGGCTACACCTTC
CASSFFLLGDYGYTF
>TRBJ2-3|.|TRBV4-3|TRBD2
TGCGCCAGCAGCCAGGGACTAGCGGGGGGCCAGGGAGATACGCAGTATTTT
CASSQGLAGGQGDTQYF
>TRBJ2-2|.|TRBV4-3|.
TGCGCCAGCAGCCAAGAAGGGGCTTCTCTCCAACGGGAGCTGTTTTTT
CASSQEGASLQRELFF
>TRBJ2-7|.|TRBV13|.
TGTGCCAGCAGCTTAGTCGGGGTCTACGAGCAGTACTTC
CASSLVGVYEQYF
>TRBJ1-4|.|TRBV5-5|TRBD1
TGTGCCAGCAGCCGGACAGGGCCAACTAATGAAAAACTGTTTTTT
CASSRTGPTNEKLFF
>TRBJ1-1|.|TRBV30|TRBD1
TGTGCCTGGAGTAGGGACAGGGCGGACACTGAAGCTTTCTTT
CAWSRDRADTEAFF
>TRBJ2-1|.|TRBV11-1|.
TGTGCCAGCAGCTTAGCGCGCAGGGCTACCCCCCCACTCAATGAGCAGTTCTTC
CASSLARRATPPLNEQFF
>TRBJ2-7|.|TRBV6-1|.
TGTGCCAGCAGTTACATCTACGAGCAGTACTTC
CASSYIYEQYF
>TRBJ2-5|.|TRBV9|TRBD2
TGTGCCAGCAGCACGGGACTAGCGGGGGGGCCGAAAACAGAGACCCAGTACTTC
CASSTGLAGGPKTETQYF
>TRBJ1-2|once|TRBV19|.
TGTGCCAGTAGTATCTCAGCAGGTGGACTATATGGCTACACCTTC
CASSISAGGLYGYTF
>TRBJ2-2|.|TRBV4-3|.
TGCGCCAGCAGCCAAGATCTTGGAGGAGGGGAGCTGTTTTTT
CASSQDLGGGELFF
>TRBJ2-7|.|TRBV27|TRBD2
TGTGCCAGCAGAACCCGGACTAGCGGGTTTTCCTACGAGCAGTACTTC
CASRTRTSGFSYEQYF
>TRBJ2-3|.|TRBV9|TRBD2
TGTGCCAGCAGCCTCCGAGCGGGGGGGCCGGCAGATACGCAGTATTTT
CASSLRAGGPADTQYF
>TRBJ1-2|.|TRBV5-6|.
TGTGCCAGCAGCTCCAGGGTTGCTAACTATGGCTACACCTTC
CASSSRVANYGYTF
>TRBJ1-5|.|TRBV5-4|TRBD1
TGTGCCAGCAGCTTGGACAGGGGTAGCAATCAGCCCCAGCATTTT
CASSLDRGSNQPQHF
>TRBJ2-7|.|TRBV30|TRBD2
TGTGCCAGCGGGACGGAGTCCTACGAGCAGTACTTC
CASGTESYEQYF
>TRBJ1-1|once|TRBV12-5|.
TGTGCTAGTGGTTTGGCCACGTCGACAGATCGGGCTTTCTTT
CASGLATSTDRAFF
>TRBJ2-5|.|TRBV4-1|.
TGCGCCAGCAGGGGGCCCGGCCAAGAGACCCAGTACTTC
CASRGPGQETQYF
>TRBJ1-1|.|TRBV4-1|.
TGCGCCAGCAGCCAGCAGGATAACATGAACACTGAAGCTTTCTTT
CASSQQDNMNTEAFF
>TRBJ1-1|.|TRBV10-2|.
TGCGCCAGCGTCCGTTGGACAGCGAACACTGAAGCTTTCTTT
CASVRWTANTEAFF
>TRBJ1-3|.|TRBV30|.
TGTGCCTGGAGTGTACTTACTGGAAACACCATATATTTT
CAWSVLTGNTIYF
>TRBJ2-7|.|TRBV10-1|TRBD1
TGCGCCAGCAGCGGGACAGGCTACGAGCAGTACTTC
CASSGTGYEQYF
>TRBJ1-1|.|TRBV19|.
TGTGCCAGTAGTAGGAGGGAACGGGACGGATACATGAACACTGAAGCTTTCTTT
CASSRRERDGYMNTEAFF
>TRBJ2-7|.|TRBV6-4|.
TGTGCCAGCAGTGAGGGGCAGGGGTATCAGCAGTACTTC
CASSEGQGYQQYF
>TRBJ2-7|once|TRBV7-8|TRBD1
TGTGCCAGCAGCGGCGCCGGGACAGGCGGAACCTACGAGCAGTACTTC
CASSGAGTGGTYEQYF
>TRBJ2-4|.|TRBV6-6|.
TGTGCCAGCAGTTTCCAGGACTTAGCCAAAAACATTCAGTACTTC
CASSFQDLAKNIQYF
>TRBJ1-2|.|TRBV5-5|.
TGTGCCAGCAGCTTGGTGTCAGCGGCTAACTATGGCTACACCTTC
CASSLVSAANYGYTF
>TRBJ2-1|many|TRBV13|TRBD1
TGTGCCAGCAGCTTACCGGGACAGGGCTTAATGGAGCAGTTCTTC
CASSLPGQGLMEQFF
>TRBJ2-1|.|TRBV7-9|TRBD2
TGTGCCAGCAGCCTAGCGGGGGGCTACAATGAGCAGTTCTTC
CASSLAGGYNEQFF